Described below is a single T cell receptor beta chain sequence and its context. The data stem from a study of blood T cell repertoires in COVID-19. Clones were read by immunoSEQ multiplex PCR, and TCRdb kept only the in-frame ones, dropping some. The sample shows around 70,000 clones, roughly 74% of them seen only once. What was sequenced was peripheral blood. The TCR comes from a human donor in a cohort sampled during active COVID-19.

CDR3 residues: CASSLPGGETQYF. CDR3 in DNA: TGCGCCAGCAGCTTGCCGGGGGGGGAGACCCAGTACTTC. The chain has TRBV5-1 and TRBJ2-5, with 8 bases identical to TRBD2. The germline CDR1 and CDR2 sequences are SGHRS and YFSETQ. This CDR3 has 13 amino acids. The V gene end was trimmed by 1 base and the J gene end by 5 bases; junction bases not matched to a gene: 1.